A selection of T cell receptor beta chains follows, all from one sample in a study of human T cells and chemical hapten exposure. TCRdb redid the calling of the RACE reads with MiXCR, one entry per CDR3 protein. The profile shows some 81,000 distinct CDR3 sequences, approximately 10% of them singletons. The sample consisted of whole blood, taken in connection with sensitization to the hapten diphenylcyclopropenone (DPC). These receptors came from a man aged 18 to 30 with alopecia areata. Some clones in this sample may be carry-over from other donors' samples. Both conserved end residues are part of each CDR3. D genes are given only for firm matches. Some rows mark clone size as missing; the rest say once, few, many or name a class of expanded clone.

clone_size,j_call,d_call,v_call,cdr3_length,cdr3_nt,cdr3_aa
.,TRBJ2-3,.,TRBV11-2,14,TGTGCCAGCGGAGCGGCCTCGCACACAGATACGCAGTATTTT,CASGAASHTDTQYF
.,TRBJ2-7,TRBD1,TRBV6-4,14,TGTGCCAGCAGTGACTTGGACAGGGTGGCCGAGCAGTACTTC,CASSDLDRVAEQYF
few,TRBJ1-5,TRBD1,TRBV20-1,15,TGCAGTGCTAAAATTGGGGGACAGGGGGCTCAGCCCCAGCATTTT,CSAKIGGQGAQPQHF
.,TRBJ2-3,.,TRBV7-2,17,TGTGCCAGCAGCTTCACTCTTTCGGCCGCGGTCACAGATACGCAGTATTTT,CASSFTLSAAVTDTQYF
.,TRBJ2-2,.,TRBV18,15,TGTGCCAGCCAGACGAGGACGAGGAACACCGGGGAGCTGTTTTTT,CASQTRTRNTGELFF
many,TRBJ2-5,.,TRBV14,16,TGTGCCAGCAGCCAACCCCGGGACACCTCTAAAGAGACCCAGTACTTC,CASSQPRDTSKETQYF
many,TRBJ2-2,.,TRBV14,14,TGTGCCAGCAGCCAAGTGGCAGGGGCCGGGGAGCTGTTTTTT,CASSQVAGAGELFF
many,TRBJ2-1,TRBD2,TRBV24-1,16,TGTGCCACCAGTGATTCTAGCGGGGGCTCGTCGTATGAGCAGTTCTTC,CATSDSSGGSSYEQFF
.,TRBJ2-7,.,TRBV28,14,TGTGCCAGCAGATACGGGACAACTAGCTACGAGCAGTACTTC,CASRYGTTSYEQYF
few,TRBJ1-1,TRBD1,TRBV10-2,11,TGCGCCAGCAGGGACAGGGAAGAGGCTTTCTTT,CASRDREEAFF
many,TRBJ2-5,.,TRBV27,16,TGTGCCAGCAGCCGAGGCGAATACTCGTACCAAGAGACCCAGTACTTC,CASSRGEYSYQETQYF
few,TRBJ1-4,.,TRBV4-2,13,TGTGCCAGCAGCTATAATCTAAATGAAAAACTGTTTTTT,CASSYNLNEKLFF
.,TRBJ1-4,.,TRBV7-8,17,TGTGCCAGCAGCTTTCTACGTGGGTTTAGGACTAATGAAAAACTGTTTTTT,CASSFLRGFRTNEKLFF
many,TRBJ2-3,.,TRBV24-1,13,TGTGCCACCAGTGATTTATTTACAGATACGCAGTATTTT,CATSDLFTDTQYF
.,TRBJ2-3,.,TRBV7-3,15,TGTGCCAGCAGCGCGATGGGGCTTACCACAGATACGCAGTATTTT,CASSAMGLTTDTQYF
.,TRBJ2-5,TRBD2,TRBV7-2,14,TGTGCCAGCAGCCGCGGAGCGGGGAAGGAGACCCAGTACTTC,CASSRGAGKETQYF
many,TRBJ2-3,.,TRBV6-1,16,TGTGCCAGCAGTGTAGGGGGAACTTCGGCCGTGGATACGCAGTATTTT,CASSVGGTSAVDTQYF
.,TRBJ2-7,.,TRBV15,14,TGTGCCACCAGCAGAGAAAAAGGGTCTGGCGAGCAGTACTTC,CATSREKGSGEQYF
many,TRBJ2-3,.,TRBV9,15,TGTGCCAGCAGCGCCGCGCCCGCTGGCACAGATACGCAGTATTTT,CASSAAPAGTDTQYF
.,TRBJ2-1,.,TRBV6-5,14,TGTGCCAGCAGACCAAGGACGAGCTACAATGAGCAGTTCTTC,CASRPRTSYNEQFF
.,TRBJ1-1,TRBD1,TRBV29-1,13,TGCAGCGTGCGCAGGGGGGAGAACACTGAAGCTTTCTTT,CSVRRGENTEAFF
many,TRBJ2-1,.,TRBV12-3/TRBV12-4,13,TGTGCCAGCAGTTGGGGGTCCTACAATGAGCAGTTCTTC,CASSWGSYNEQFF
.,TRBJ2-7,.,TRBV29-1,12,TGCAGCGTTGAGATCGGGTCCTACGAGCAGTACTTC,CSVEIGSYEQYF
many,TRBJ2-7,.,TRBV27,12,TGTGCCAGCAGCTCTACAGGGTACGAGCAGTACTTC,CASSSTGYEQYF
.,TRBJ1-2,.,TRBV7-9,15,TGTGCCAGCAGTCCTTTGTACCTTTCTAACTATGGCTACACCTTC,CASSPLYLSNYGYTF